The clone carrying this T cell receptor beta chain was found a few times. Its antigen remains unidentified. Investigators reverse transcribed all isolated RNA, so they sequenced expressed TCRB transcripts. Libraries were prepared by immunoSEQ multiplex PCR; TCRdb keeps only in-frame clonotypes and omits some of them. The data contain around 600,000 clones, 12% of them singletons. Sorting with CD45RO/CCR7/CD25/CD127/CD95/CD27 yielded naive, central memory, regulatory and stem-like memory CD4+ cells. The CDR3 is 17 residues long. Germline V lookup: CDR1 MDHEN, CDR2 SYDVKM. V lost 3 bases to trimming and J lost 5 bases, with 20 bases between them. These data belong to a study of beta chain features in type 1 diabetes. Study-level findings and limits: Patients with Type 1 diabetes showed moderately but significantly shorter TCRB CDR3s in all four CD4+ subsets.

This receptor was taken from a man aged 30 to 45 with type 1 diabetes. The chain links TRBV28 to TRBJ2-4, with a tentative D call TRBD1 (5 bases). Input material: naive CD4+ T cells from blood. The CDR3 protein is CASSFHQGNYEENIQYF. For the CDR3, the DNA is TGTGCCAGCAGTTTCCATCAGGGAAATTACGAGGAAAACATTCAGTACTTC.